These 13 T cell receptor beta chains came from one sample sequenced in a study of blood T cell repertoires in COVID-19. Clones were sequenced by immunoSEQ multiplex PCR, and TCRdb holds only the in-frame ones, with some missing. The table records about 140,000 clones, roughly 81% of them present only once. Sequencing used peripheral blood. Every receptor here comes from a woman aged 50 to 60 with active or convalescent COVID-19.

V and J are TRBV5-5 and TRBJ2-2; TRBD1 is a possible D gene (6 bases). V lost 4 bases and J lost 7, with 26 bases in between. CDR1 is SGHKS and CDR2 is YYEKEE in the germline V gene (reference sequence). The CDR3 is 18 amino acids. DNA of the CDR3: TGTGCCAGCAGCCCCCCGGCGAGGTCAGGGGCTGGTCACGGGGAGCTGTTTTTT. Translating it yields CASSPPARSGAGHGELFF.

This chain uses TRBV27 with TRBJ1-4, with TRBD1 matching 7 bases. V shed 4 bases, J shed 5 bases, and the junction held 7 bases outside the gene matches. Germline values: CDR1 MNHEY, CDR2 SMNVEV (reference sequence). The CDR3 contains 15 residues. The CDR3 protein is CASSSTDRFNEKLFF. CDR3 bases: TGTGCCAGCAGTTCCACGGACAGGTTCAATGAAAAACTGTTTTTT.

The chain has TRBV28 and TRBJ1-5; 7 nucleotides agree with TRBD1. The germline CDR1 and CDR2 sequences are MDHEN and SYDVKM. This CDR3 is built from 17 residues. V was pared by 7 bases and J by 0 bases, with 12 bases of the junction left unmatched. CDR3 nucleotide sequence: TGTGCCAGCACCCGGGAGCAGGGGGGCTATAGCAATCAGCCCCAGCATTTT. Translated, it gives CASTREQGGYSNQPQHF. Looking up the rest from reference TRBV28 and TRBJ1-5 gives the full variable domain: DVKVTQSSRYLVKRTGEKVFLECVQDMDHENMFWYRQDPGLGLRLIYFSYDVKMKEKGDIPEGYSVSREKKERFSLILESASTNQTSMYLCASTREQGGYSNQPQHFGDGTRLSIL.

This chain joins TRBV5-1 and TRBJ1-1, with D unresolved. V was trimmed by 0 bases and J by 1 base, leaving 7 bases between them. Germline CDR1 reads SGHRS; CDR2 reads YFSETQ. The CDR3 is 14 amino acids. DNA for the CDR3: TGCGCCAGCAGCTTGGTTACGGGGAACACTGAAGCTTTCTTT. Translated: CASSLVTGNTEAFF.

The rearrangement links TRBV7-2 to TRBJ1-6; 8 bases align to TRBD1. Trimming at V came to 5 bases and at J to 10 bases, leaving 7 bases not matched to a gene. The CDR3 extends over 14 amino acids. Per the germline V gene, CDR1 is SGHTA and CDR2 is FQGNSA. The CDR3, as DNA: TGTGCCAGCAGCCGCGGACAGGGCGGATCACCCCTCCACTTT. It translates to CASSRGQGGSPLHF.

This rearrangement joins TRBV3-1 (or the pseudogene TRBV3-2) to TRBJ1-1; D not certain. The CDR3 runs to 13 residues. Germline V lookup: CDR1 LGHDT, CDR2 YNNKEL (reference sequence). The germline V and J ends were trimmed by 3 bases and 1 base, with 6 bases remaining between them. The CDR3 DNA follows: TGTGCCAGCAGCCAGTCCAGGAACACTGAAGCTTTCTTT. Encoded protein: CASSQSRNTEAFF.

This clone has just a few counts. The V and J genes are TRBV11-2 and TRBJ2-3; TRBD2 agrees at 7 bases. Germline trimming cut 0 bases from V and 8 bases from J; bases unmatched to any gene: 2. The germline V gene encodes CDR1 SGHAT and CDR2 FQNNGV. The CDR3 contains 13 residues. The CDR3 DNA reads as TGTGCCAGCAGCTTAGAGAGGGAGGGTACGCAGTATTTT. As protein: CASSLEREGTQYF.

The V and J genes are TRBV5-4 and TRBJ1-2; possible D gene TRBD1, 6 bases. V lost 4 bases and J lost 0, with 22 bases in between. This CDR3 comprises 18 residues. The germline V gene encodes CDR1 SGHNT and CDR2 YYREEE (reference sequence). The DNA of the CDR3 is TGTGCCAGCAGCCCTGGACAGTATACATACGTGACTAACTATGGCTACACCTTC. It encodes CASSPGQYTYVTNYGYTF.

J is TRBJ1-2 and V is TRBV12-3 or TRBV12-4; TRBD1 matches at 7 bases. V shed 8 bases, J shed 6 bases, and the junction held 6 bases outside the gene matches. The CDR3 extends over 12 amino acids. The CDR3 nucleotides read TGTGCCAGCCTAAAAGGGGGCCATGGCTACACCTTC. Translating it yields CASLKGGHGYTF.

This chain joins TRBV19 and TRBJ2-3; tentative D call: TRBD2 (6 bases). The CDR3 is made up of 14 amino acids. Germline CDR1 is LNHDA and CDR2 is SQIVND (reference sequence). V lost 3 bases and J lost 1, with 8 bases in between. CDR3 amino acids: CASSMSSGTDTQYF. CDR3 DNA: TGTGCCAGTAGTATGTCTAGCGGCACAGATACGCAGTATTTT.

The gene calls are TRBV27 and TRBJ1-4, with TRBD1 matching 9 bases. V was pared by 5 bases and J by 7 bases, with 8 bases of the junction left unmatched. The CDR3 has 15 residues. Germline CDR1 MNHEY, CDR2 SMNVEV (reference sequence). The CDR3 region has the DNA TGTGCCAGCAGTCCCGGGACAGGGCAGATTGAAAAACTGTTTTTT. Translating it yields CASSPGTGQIEKLFF.

The gene calls are TRBV7-9 and TRBJ2-5; 10 nucleotides align to TRBD1. V was clipped by 5 bases and J by 2 bases; unmatched bases: 8. The CDR3 covers 16 residues. The germline gives CDR1 SEHNR, CDR2 FQNEAQ (reference sequence). CDR3 nucleotide sequence: TGTGCCAGCAGCAGAAACGACAGGGGGCTACAAGAGACCCAGTACTTC. Translated: CASSRNDRGLQETQYF.

The CDR3 protein is CASSQYVLAYEQYF. CDR3 in DNA: TGCGCCAGCAGCCAATACGTCCTAGCCTACGAGCAGTACTTC. The chain uses TRBV4-3 and TRBJ2-7; D remains ambiguous. The CDR3 runs 14 residues. From germline, CDR1 is LGHNA and CDR2 YSLEER. The V end lost 2 bases, the J end lost 2 bases, and 10 bases lay between the germline ends.